The entry below gives a single T cell receptor beta chain sequence along with its context. Its target is unknown. This sample is part of a study of cytomegalovirus exposure and HLA in healthy donors. General study findings and limits: V- and J-gene trimming of TCR beta was linked (in a later analysis) to a missense DCLRE1C variant. Diagnosis of cytomegalovirus status made by the classifier reportedly showed high specificity and sensitivity.

CDR1 is SGDLS and CDR2 is YYNGEE in the germline V gene. The CDR3 covers 15 residues. V shed 0 bases, J shed 2 bases, and the junction held 2 bases outside the gene matches. Primers for the PCR totalled 60 Vbeta and 13 Jbeta. Sequenced by immunoSEQ multiplex PCR; TCRdb stores in-frame clones only, minus some. This table has some 150,000 clones, about four fifths appearing once. The chain uses TRBV9 and TRBJ2-5, with 9 bases matching TRBD2. Sequencing was done on a sample of PBMCs. The sequence came from a male donor in good health and CMV-seronegative. This CDR3 reads CASSVGLADQETQYF. The CDR3 DNA reads TGTGCCAGCAGCGTAGGACTAGCGGATCAAGAGACCCAGTACTTC.